The entry below gives a single T cell receptor beta chain sequence along with its context. The data derive from a study of blood T cell repertoires in COVID-19. Study in general: Nucleic acid was either cDNA or gDNA, and it came from T cells, B-cell-depleted T cells, or PBMCs.

Clones were sequenced by immunoSEQ multiplex PCR, and TCRdb holds only the in-frame ones, with some missing. The sample has some 86,000 clones, 70% to 90% seen once. The TCR sequence derives from a woman in her 70s with acute or convalescent COVID-19. Specimen: peripheral blood.

This CDR3 reads CASSIGRSSNQPQHF. In nucleotides, the CDR3 is TGTGCCAGTAGTATAGGCAGGTCAAGCAATCAGCCCCAGCATTTT. This chain joins TRBV19 and TRBJ1-5, with D unclear. The CDR3 covers 15 residues. V dropped 1 base and J dropped 1 base, with 8 bases sitting between them. Germline CDR1 reads LNHDA; CDR2 reads SQIVND (reference sequence).